The T cell receptor (beta chain) described here comes from a study of human T cells and chemical hapten exposure (dated by TCRdb to about 2021). Study-level background: For sensitization, 2% DPC in acetone was applied to a 2 cm by 2 cm area of upper inner arm skin. Under 30 alopecia patients gave blood for TCR sequencing at one to four time points (pre-sensitization, 2, 6 and 24 weeks). The mostly female patient cohort included alopecia areata with under or over 50% scalp involvement, alopecia totalis and alopecia universalis. Blood was sampled from patients pre-sensitization (week 0) and at 2, 6 and about 24 weeks after DPC sensitization. The libraries were sequenced as a pool, and the TCR yield per sample differed mostly because of small variations in library volumes within the pool. Patients additionally received weekly therapeutic DPC doses to the scalp throughout the roughly 24-week study period. This study followed changes in the peripheral blood TCR repertoire in vivo during primary and secondary sensitization of alopecia patients to the hapten diphenylcyclopropenone (DPC). Patch tests used Finn chambers with 0.01% DPC on the upper back, scored after 6 days by International Contact Dermatitis Research Group standards.

Results the study describes overall, beyond this receptor: After repeated subsampling, the strength of the expansion versus patch-test correlation and the threshold at which it became significant changed. DPC sensitization did not change the number of TCRs with a frequency above 1 in 1000, and there was no evidence of changes in global repertoire structure. Patch test score was positively correlated with the number of PT1 expanded TCRs, with significance at thresholds 8, 16 and 32 but not at 4. Alopecia, a presumed autoimmune disease, was present in all patients, so the immune response of the patients might differ from that of healthy individuals. Compared with pre-sensitization or healthy control sets, expanded TCRs formed significantly more large CDR3 similarity clusters, which is consistent with antigen-driven responses.

The sample's time point label, in plain terms: patch test 3, about 24 weeks after DPC sensitization. The treatment or condition label of this sample denotes: therapeutic diphenylcyclopropenone sensitization with weekly scalp DPC. Blood at each patch-test visit was drawn before the patch test was applied. Patients were considered eligible if aged 18 to 70, diagnosed with alopecia and deemed suitable for DPC therapy, and patients were excluded if pregnant. Total RNA was isolated from unfractionated whole blood collected in Tempus Blood RNA tubes. The CDR3 covers 10 residues, taking in both the cysteine and the phenylalanine. Just CDR3 DNA is preserved here, 30 bases in frame from base 1. V loses 3 bases, J loses 6 bases, and the germline ends lie 2 bases apart. For CDR1 and CDR2, the germline V gene lists SGDLS and YYNGEE. This clonotype turned up a few times. This clone's antigen is unknown. It has no much larger one-base neighbor in the sample; base qualities were not kept.

Receptors were amplified or captured by RACE. Sequencing was performed on a NextSeq 500. During library preparation, unique molecular identifiers were attached to individual cDNA molecules so that TCRs could be counted quantitatively and reproducibly. From each blood RNA sample, both TCR alpha and TCR beta chains were sequenced. Processing in the source paper ran as follows. The median number of TCRs per sample was roughly 100,000, ranging from roughly 23,224 to 700,000. The Decombinator software suite was used to annotate the V, J and CDR3 of the TCR reads. Every sample was subsampled to the same number of TCRs (28,000) for the PS versus PT1 abundance plots. TCRs were defined as expanded if absent before sensitization and observed at least eight times at the 2-week time point. The public reads were reanalyzed by TCRdb: fastp trimming at Q25, MiXCR alignment, in-frame beta chains only. Identical CDR3 proteins give one entry, which carries the most common genes and DNA. TCRdb's processing, not the study's, gives the V and J calls here. A total of some 110,000 distinct CDR3 sequences appear in this sample, less than 40% of them only once. The ten largest clones add up to approximately 3% of the sample.

The sample here was whole blood, taken in connection with sensitization to the hapten diphenylcyclopropenone (DPC). Here the chain combines TRBV9 and TRBJ2-3, with no confident D gene call. This clonotype was sampled from a man aged 35 to 55 with alopecia areata. Some clones in this sample may be carry-over from other donors' samples. CDR3 loop: CASSGDTQYF. The sequenced DNA: TGTGCCAGCAGCGGGGATACGCAGTATTTT. The entire variable domain, with the stretches around the CDR3 drawn from the reference TRBV9 and TRBJ2-3 proteins, is DSGVTQTPKHLITATGQRVTLRCSPRSGDLSVYWYQQSLDQGLQFLIQYYNGEERAKGNILERFSAQQFPDLHSELNLSSLELGDSALYFCASSGDTQYFGPGTRLTVL.